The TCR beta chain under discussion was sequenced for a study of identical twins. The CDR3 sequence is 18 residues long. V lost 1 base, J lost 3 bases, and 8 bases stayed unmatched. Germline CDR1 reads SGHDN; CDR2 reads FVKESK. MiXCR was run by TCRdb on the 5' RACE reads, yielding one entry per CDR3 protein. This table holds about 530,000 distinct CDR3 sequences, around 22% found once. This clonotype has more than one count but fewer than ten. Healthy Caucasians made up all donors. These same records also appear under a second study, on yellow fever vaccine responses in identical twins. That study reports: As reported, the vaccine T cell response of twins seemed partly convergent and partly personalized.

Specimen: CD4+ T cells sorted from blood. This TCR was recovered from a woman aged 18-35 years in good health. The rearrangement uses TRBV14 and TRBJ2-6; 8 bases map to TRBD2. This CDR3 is CASSQVSSGSSGANVLTF. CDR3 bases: TGTGCCAGCAGCCAAGTGTCCAGCGGGAGTAGTGGGGCCAACGTCCTGACTTTC.